This TCR beta chain was profiled in a study of T-cell reconstitution after alpha-beta-depleted transplantation in children. V lost 3 bases and J lost 0; bases outside the gene matches: 11. The CDR3 contains 18 residues. This clonotype was detected only a few times. What it binds is unknown. Study-wide results and caveats: When one year had passed after transplant, most T-cell counts and diversity came from newly produced T cells.

Unique molecular identifiers were incorporated into the prepared TCRbeta library. TCRdb re-analysed the PCR reads in MiXCR, keeping a single row per CDR3 protein. This sample has about 980,000 distinct CDR3 sequences, with about 29% found just once. The genes are TRBV12-3 or TRBV12-4 and TRBJ1-3; 7 nucleotides line up with TRBD1. The sequences come from PBMCs, mostly from graft donor cells, collected 360 days after TCRalphabeta/CD19-depleted stem cell transplant. This receptor was identified in a boy younger than two who had a stem cell transplant for SCID, so the T cells may come from the graft donor. This CDR3 reads CASSLMGQSFFSGNTIYF. CDR3 bases: TGTGCCAGCAGTTTGATGGGACAGTCCTTTTTCTCTGGAAACACCATATATTTT.